The T cell receptor (beta chain) under discussion was sequenced for a study of blood T cell repertoires in COVID-19. Study-wide background: Italy, Spain and the United States were the sources of the convalescent and acute COVID-19 samples. The cDNA or gDNA used as material had been derived from T cells, B-cell-depleted T cells, or PBMCs.

The Seattle patients joined while their infection was active and were tracked longitudinally afterward. Original processing methods: Amplification with reference gene primers provided the estimates of nucleated cell counts. TCRdb keeps only in-frame clones here, not all; method: immunoSEQ multiplex PCR. Clone size and the V and J calls come from that table; the DNA yielded D and trimming. The table lists 150,000 to 180,000 clones, approximately 86% of them singletons. The CDR3 runs to 10 residues. V shed 2 bases and J 11 bases; nucleotides not matched to a gene: 2. Per the germline V gene, CDR1 is DFQATT and CDR2 is SNEGSKA (reference sequence).

Sample: peripheral blood. The genes are TRBV20-1 and TRBJ1-1; 7 bases line up with TRBD1. The receptor comes from a man aged 60 to 69 with COVID-19, enrolled during active disease. The CDR3 DNA is TGCAGTGCTAGACAACAGGGGGCTTTCTTT. As protein: CSARQQGAFF.